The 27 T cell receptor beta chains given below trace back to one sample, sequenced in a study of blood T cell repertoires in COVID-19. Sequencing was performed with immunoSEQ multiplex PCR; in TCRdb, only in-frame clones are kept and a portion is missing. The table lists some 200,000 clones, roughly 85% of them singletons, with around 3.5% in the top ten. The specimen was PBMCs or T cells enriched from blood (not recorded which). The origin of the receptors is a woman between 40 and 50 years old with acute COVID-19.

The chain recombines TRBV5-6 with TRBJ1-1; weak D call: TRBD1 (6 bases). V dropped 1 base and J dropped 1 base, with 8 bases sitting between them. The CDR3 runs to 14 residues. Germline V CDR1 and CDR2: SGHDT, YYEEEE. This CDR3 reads CASSLTGPNTEAFF. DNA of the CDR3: TGTGCCAGCAGCTTGACAGGGCCGAACACTGAAGCTTTCTTT.

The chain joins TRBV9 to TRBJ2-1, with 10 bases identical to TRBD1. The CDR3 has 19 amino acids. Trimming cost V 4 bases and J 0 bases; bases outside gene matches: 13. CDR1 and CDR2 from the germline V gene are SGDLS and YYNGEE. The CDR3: CASSHNAGTGVSSYNEQFF. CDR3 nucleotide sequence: TGTGCCAGCAGCCACAACGCCGGGACAGGGGTTTCCTCCTACAATGAGCAGTTCTTC.

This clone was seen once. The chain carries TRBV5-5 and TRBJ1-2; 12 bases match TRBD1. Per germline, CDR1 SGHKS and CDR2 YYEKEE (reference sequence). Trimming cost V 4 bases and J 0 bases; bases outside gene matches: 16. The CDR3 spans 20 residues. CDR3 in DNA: TGTGCCAGCAGCCTCCGGGACAGGGGGCTGAGGCAAGGGACTAACTATGGCTACACCTTC. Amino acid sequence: CASSLRDRGLRQGTNYGYTF.

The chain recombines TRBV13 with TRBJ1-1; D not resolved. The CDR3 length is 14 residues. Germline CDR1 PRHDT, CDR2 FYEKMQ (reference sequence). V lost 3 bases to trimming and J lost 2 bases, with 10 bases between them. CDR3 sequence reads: CASSLRVINTEAFF. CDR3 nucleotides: TGTGCCAGCAGCTTGAGAGTTATCAACACTGAAGCTTTCTTT.

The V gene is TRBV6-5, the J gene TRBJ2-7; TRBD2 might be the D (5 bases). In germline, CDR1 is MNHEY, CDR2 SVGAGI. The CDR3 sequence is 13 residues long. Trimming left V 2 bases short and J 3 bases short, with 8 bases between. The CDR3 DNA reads TGTGCCAGCAGTTACGACGGGGTCTACGAGCAGTACGTC. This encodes CASSYDGVYEQYV.

The CDR3 DNA reads as TGTGCCAGCAGCTTTTCTAGCGGCGAGACCCAGTACTTC. It yields the protein CASSFSSGETQYF. This chain connects TRBV7-2 to TRBJ2-5; 7 bases fit TRBD2. CDR1 is SGHTA and CDR2 is FQGNSA in the germline V gene. J gave up 5 bases and V 3 bases, and 3 bases lay outside the gene matches. This CDR3 comprises 13 residues.

The CDR3, as DNA: TGCGCCAGTATAGGACAGGGGGCCTTGAACACTGAAGCTTTCTTT. Its protein is CASIGQGALNTEAFF. The genes are TRBV5-1 and TRBJ1-1, with TRBD1 matching over 11 bases. Trimming at V came to 8 bases and at J to 0 bases, leaving 6 bases not matched to a gene. This CDR3 region has 15 residues. CDR1 SGHRS and CDR2 YFSETQ come from the germline V gene. Full variable domain (missing parts from reference TRBV5-1 and TRBJ1-1): KAGVTQTPRYLIKTRGQQVTLSCSPISGHRSVSWYQQTPGQGLQFLFEYFSETQRNKGNFPGRFSGRQFSNSRSEMNVSTLELGDSALYLCASIGQGALNTEAFFGQGTRLTVV.

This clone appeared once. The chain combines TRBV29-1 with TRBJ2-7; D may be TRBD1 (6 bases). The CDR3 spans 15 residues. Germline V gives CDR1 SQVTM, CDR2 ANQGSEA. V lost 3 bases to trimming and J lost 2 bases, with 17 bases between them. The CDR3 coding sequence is TGCAGCGTTGAGGTGCAGGGGAGCGAAACCTACGAGCAGTACGTC. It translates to CSVEVQGSETYEQYV.

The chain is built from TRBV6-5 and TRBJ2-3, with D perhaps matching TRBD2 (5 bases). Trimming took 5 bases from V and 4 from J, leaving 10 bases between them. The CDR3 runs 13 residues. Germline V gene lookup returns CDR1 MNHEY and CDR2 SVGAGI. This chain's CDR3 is CASSTTRADTQYF. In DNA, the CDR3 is TGTGCCAGCAGTACGACGAGGGCAGATACGCAGTATTTT.

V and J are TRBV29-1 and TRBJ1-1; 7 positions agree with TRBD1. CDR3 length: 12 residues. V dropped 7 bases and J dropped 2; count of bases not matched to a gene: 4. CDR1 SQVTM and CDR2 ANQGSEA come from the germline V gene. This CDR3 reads CSGRQGNTEAFF. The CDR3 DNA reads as TGCAGCGGCCGACAGGGAAACACTGAAGCTTTCTTT. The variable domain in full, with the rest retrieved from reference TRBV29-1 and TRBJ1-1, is SAVISQKPSRDICQRGTSLTIQCQVDSQVTMMFWYRQQPGQSLTLIATANQGSEATYESGFVIDKFPISRPNLTFSTLTVSNMSPEDSSIYLCSGRQGNTEAFFGQGTRLTVV.

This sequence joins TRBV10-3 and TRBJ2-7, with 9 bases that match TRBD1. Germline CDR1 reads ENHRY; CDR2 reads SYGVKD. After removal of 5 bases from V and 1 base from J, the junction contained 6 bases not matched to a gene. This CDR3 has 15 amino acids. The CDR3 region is CAISIDRGTSYEQYF. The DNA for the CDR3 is TGTGCCATCAGTATCGACAGGGGGACATCCTACGAGCAGTACTTC.

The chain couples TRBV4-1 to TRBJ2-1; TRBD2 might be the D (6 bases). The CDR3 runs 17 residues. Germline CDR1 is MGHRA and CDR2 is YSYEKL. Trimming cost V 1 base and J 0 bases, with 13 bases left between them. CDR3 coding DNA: TGCGCCAGCAGCCAAGCGGTTGCGGGGAGCTCCTACAATGAGCAGTTCTTC. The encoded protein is CASSQAVAGSSYNEQFF.

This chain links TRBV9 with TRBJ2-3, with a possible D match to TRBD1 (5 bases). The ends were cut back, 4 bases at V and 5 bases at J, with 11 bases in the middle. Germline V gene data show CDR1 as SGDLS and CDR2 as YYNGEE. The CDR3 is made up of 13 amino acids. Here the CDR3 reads CASSPGARDTQYF. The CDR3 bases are TGTGCCAGCAGCCCTGGGGCGCGAGATACGCAGTATTTT.

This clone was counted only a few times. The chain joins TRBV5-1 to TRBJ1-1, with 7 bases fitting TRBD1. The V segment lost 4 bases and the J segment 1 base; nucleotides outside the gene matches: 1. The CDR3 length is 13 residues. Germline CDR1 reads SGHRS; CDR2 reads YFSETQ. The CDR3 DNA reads TGCGCCAGCAGCCGGGACAGGAACACTGAAGCTTTCTTT. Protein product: CASSRDRNTEAFF. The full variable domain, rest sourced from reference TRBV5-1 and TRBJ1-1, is KAGVTQTPRYLIKTRGQQVTLSCSPISGHRSVSWYQQTPGQGLQFLFEYFSETQRNKGNFPGRFSGRQFSNSRSEMNVSTLELGDSALYLCASSRDRNTEAFFGQGTRLTVV.

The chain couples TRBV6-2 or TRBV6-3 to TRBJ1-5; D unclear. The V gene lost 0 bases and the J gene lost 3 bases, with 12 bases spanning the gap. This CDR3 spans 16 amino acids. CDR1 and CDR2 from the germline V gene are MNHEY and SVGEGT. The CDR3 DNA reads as TGTGCCAGCAGTTACTCGATCGGAGGGTACAATCAGCCCCAGCATTTT. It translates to CASSYSIGGYNQPQHF.

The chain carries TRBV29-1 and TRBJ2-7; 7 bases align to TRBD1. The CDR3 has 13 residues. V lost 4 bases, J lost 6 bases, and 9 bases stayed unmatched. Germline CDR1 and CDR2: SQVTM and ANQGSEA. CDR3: CSVVVSGGAEQYV. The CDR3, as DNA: TGCAGCGTTGTAGTGTCAGGGGGAGCCGAGCAGTACGTC.

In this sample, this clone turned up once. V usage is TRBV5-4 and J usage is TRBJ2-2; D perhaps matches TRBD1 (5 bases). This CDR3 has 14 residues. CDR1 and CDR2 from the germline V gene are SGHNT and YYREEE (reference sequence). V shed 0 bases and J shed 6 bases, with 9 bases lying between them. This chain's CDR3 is CASSLVRGSGELFF. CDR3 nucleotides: TGTGCCAGCAGCTTGGTTAGGGGCTCCGGGGAGCTGTTTTTT. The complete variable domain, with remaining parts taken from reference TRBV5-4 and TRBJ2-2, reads ETGVTQSPTHLIKTRGQQVTLRCSSQSGHNTVSWYQQALGQGPQFIFQYYREEENGRGNFPPRFSGLQFPNYSSELNVNALELDDSALYLCASSLVRGSGELFFGEGSRLTVL.

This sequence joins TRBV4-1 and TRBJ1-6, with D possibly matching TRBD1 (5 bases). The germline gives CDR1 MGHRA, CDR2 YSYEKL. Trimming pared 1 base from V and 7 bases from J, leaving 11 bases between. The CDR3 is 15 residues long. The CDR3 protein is CASSQVTAQNSPLHF. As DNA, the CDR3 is TGCGCCAGCAGCCAAGTGACAGCCCAAAATTCACCCCTCCACTTT.

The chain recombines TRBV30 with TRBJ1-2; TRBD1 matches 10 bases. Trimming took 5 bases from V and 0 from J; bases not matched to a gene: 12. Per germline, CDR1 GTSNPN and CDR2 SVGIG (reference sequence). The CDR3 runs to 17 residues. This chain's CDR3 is CAWRYRDRGPPNYGYTF. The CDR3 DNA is TGTGCCTGGCGTTACCGGGACAGGGGTCCCCCTAACTATGGCTACACCTTC.

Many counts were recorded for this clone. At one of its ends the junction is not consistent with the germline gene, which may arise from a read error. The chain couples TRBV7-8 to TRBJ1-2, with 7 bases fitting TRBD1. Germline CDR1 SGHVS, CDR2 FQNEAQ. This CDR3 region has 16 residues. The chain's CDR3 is CASSLDQVKGAYGYTF. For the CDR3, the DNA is TGTGCCAGCAGTTTAGACCAGGTTAAGGGGGCCTATGGCTACACCTTC.

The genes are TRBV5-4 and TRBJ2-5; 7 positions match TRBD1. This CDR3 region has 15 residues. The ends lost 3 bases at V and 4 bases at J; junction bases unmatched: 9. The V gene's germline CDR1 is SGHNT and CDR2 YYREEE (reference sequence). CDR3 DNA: TGTGCCAGCAGCTCCGGGACAGCCACTCGAGAGACCCAGTACTTC. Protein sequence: CASSSGTATRETQYF.

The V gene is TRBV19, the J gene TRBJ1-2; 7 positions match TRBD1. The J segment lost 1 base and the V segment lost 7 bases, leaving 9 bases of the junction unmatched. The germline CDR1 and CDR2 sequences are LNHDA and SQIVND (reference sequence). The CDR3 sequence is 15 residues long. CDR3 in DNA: TGTGCCAGTACTTCCGACAGGGAGATTAACTATGGCTACACCTTC. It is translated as CASTSDREINYGYTF.

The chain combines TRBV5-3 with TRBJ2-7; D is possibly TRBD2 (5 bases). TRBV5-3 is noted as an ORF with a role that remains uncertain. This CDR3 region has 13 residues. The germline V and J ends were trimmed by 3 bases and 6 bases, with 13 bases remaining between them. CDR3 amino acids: CARSSTSSCEQYV. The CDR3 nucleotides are TGTGCCAGAAGCTCAACTTCTAGCTGCGAGCAGTACGTC.

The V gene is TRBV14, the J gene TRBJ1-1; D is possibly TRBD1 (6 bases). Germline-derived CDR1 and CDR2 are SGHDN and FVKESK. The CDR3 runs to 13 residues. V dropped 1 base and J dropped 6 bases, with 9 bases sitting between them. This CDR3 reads CASSQARGAEAFF. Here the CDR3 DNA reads TGTGCCAGCAGCCAAGCCAGGGGAGCTGAAGCTTTCTTT. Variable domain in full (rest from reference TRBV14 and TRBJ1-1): EAGVTQFPSHSVIEKGQTVTLRCDPISGHDNLYWYRRVMGKEIKFLLHFVKESKQDESGMPNNRFLAERTGGTYSTLKVQPAELEDSGVYFCASSQARGAEAFFGQGTRLTVV.

CDR3 coding DNA: TGTGCCAGCAGCTTACGCGGGACAGGGGGCGAGAGGGTTTCACCCCTCCACTTT. Protein product: CASSLRGTGGERVSPLHF. J is TRBJ1-6 and V is TRBV5-6; 12 bases are shared with TRBD1. The CDR3 is 18 residues long. Germline V CDR1 and CDR2: SGHDT, YYEEEE. J lost 9 bases, V lost 2 bases, and 12 bases had no gene match.

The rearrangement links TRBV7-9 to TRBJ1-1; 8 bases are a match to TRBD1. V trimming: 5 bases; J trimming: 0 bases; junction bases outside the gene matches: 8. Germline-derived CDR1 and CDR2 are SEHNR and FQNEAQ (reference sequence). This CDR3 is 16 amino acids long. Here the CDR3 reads CASSPRTGIMNTEAFF. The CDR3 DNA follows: TGTGCCAGCAGCCCCAGGACAGGGATAATGAACACTGAAGCTTTCTTT.

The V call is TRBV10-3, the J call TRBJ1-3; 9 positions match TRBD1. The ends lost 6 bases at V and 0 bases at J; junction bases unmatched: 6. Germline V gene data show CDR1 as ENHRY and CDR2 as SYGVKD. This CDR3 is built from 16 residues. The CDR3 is CAISNRGPNSGNTIYF. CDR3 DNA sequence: TGTGCCATCAGCAACAGGGGGCCAAACTCTGGAAACACCATATATTTT.